This TCR beta chain emerged from a study of shared clonotypes between healthy human individuals. Broader study findings: Non-shared clonotypes had lower generation probabilities than those shared by all four donors. Only blood underwent sampling, and tissue repertoires likely differ.

About this clone itself: As yet, its antigen is unknown.

Execution of the assay was at deep level. TCRdb's copy holds only in-frame clones and misses some; the assay was immunoSEQ multiplex PCR. The sample shows about 1.5 million clones, approximately 96% of them seen only once. The CDR3 extends over 14 amino acids. Germline V gives CDR1 MNHEY, CDR2 SMNVEV (reference sequence). Trimming took off 2 bases at V and 3 bases at J, with 7 bases between the two ends. The clonotype originates from a man younger than 40 in good health. The chain combines TRBV27 with TRBJ1-4, with a possible D match to TRBD1 (6 bases). Material: naive CD4+ T cells sorted from blood. Specified subset: CD45RA+ positively selected. CDR3 sequence reads: CASSLRGANEKLFF. The CDR3 DNA reads as TGTGCCAGCAGTTTAAGGGGGGCTAATGAAAAACTGTTTTTT.